These T cell receptor beta chains were read from a single sample in a study of blood T cell repertoires in COVID-19. Produced via immunoSEQ multiplex PCR; TCRdb's table is partial and in-frame only. Counted here are a few hundred thousand clones, roughly 90% occurring once; the ten biggest clones make up 2.5% to 3.5%. Sequenced: PBMCs or T cells enriched from blood (not recorded which). These receptors all stem from a woman in her twenties or thirties who had recovered from COVID-19. Each CDR3 is given with its conserved first and last residue. The D gene is left open where the match is weak. Expanded clones are given a class, and other clones once, few, many or no size at all.

CDR3 protein,CDR3 DNA,V gene,J gene,clone size,D gene
CASSSGTGGLNTEAFF,TGCGCCAGCAGCTCCGGGACAGGGGGGCTGAACACTGAAGCTTTCTTT,TRBV5-1,TRBJ1-1,.,TRBD1
CASSISGNTEAFF,TGTGCCAGTAGTATCTCGGGGAACACTGAAGCTTTCTTT,TRBV19,TRBJ1-1,.,.
CASSRTGSGNTIYF,TGTGCCAGCAGCAGAACCGGGTCGGGAAACACCATATATTTT,TRBV7-9,TRBJ1-3,.,.
CASSPTTRRDRIDEQYF,TGTGCCAGCAGCCCAACAACCCGACGGGACAGGATCGACGAGCAGTACTTC,TRBV7-9,TRBJ2-7,.,TRBD1
CASSLGGTLQETQYF,TGTGCCAGCAGTTTGGGCGGGACTCTTCAAGAGACCCAGTACTTC,TRBV28,TRBJ2-5,.,.
CASSRPSDEKLFF,TGTGCCAGCTCACGTCCCAGTGATGAAAAACTGTTTTTT,TRBV18,TRBJ1-4,.,.
CASSSGQSYSYTF,TGTGCCAGCAGTTCTGGCCAGTCTTATAGCTACACCTTC,TRBV27,TRBJ1-2,.,.
CASSGTGVHEQFF,TGTGCCAGCAGCGGGACAGGGGTCCATGAGCAGTTCTTC,TRBV9,TRBJ2-1,.,TRBD1
CASSSGLAREQYF,TGTGCCAGCAGCTCAGGACTAGCTCGGGAGCAGTACTTC,TRBV5-4,TRBJ2-7,few,TRBD2
CASSYTLGGHAETQYF,TGCGCCAGCAGCTATACTTTGGGAGGGCACGCGGAGACCCAGTACTTC,TRBV4-1,TRBJ2-5,.,TRBD2
CASSAYIRDYGDDSPLHF,TGTGCCAGCAGTGCGTATATCCGGGACTACGGCGACGATTCACCCCTCCACTTT,TRBV27,TRBJ1-6,.,.
CASSQTRRQTVGGYTF,TGCGCCAGCAGTCAAACTCGCAGGCAGACAGTTGGGGGCTACACCTTC,TRBV23-1,TRBJ1-2,.,.
CASSTGTGGYEQYF,TGTGCCAGCAGTACCGGGACAGGGGGCTACGAGCAGTACTTC,TRBV6-5,TRBJ2-7,.,TRBD1
CAWAPGRYQPQHF,TGTGCCTGGGCGCCAGGGAGGTATCAGCCCCAGCATTTT,TRBV30,TRBJ1-5,.,.
CASRTGGNQPQHF,TGTGCCAGCCGAACAGGCGGCAATCAGCCCCAGCATTTT,TRBV2,TRBJ1-5,.,.
CASSPKRVPHGEQFF,TGTGCCAGCAGCCCGAAACGTGTCCCGCATGGCGAGCAGTTCTTC,TRBV7-2,TRBJ2-1,.,.
CASSPHLTGTGGEQYF,TGTGCCAGCAGTCCCCACCTAACCGGGACAGGGGGCGAGCAGTACTTC,TRBV27,TRBJ2-7,.,TRBD1
CASSPQGAGEQYF,TGTGCCAGCAGCCCACAGGGGGCCGGGGAGCAGTACTTC,TRBV14,TRBJ2-7,.,TRBD1
CASSPGTDEKLFF,TGTGCCAGCTCACCCGGGACAGATGAAAAACTGTTTTTT,TRBV18,TRBJ1-4,.,TRBD1
CSARTSGNYNEQFF,TGCAGCGCGCGGACTAGCGGGAACTACAATGAGCAGTTCTTC,TRBV29-1,TRBJ2-1,.,TRBD2
CASNAFGNQPQHF,TGTGCCAGCAATGCCTTCGGTAATCAGCCCCAGCATTTT,TRBV6-5,TRBJ1-5,.,.
CASSGLAGSSYEQYF,TGTGCCAGTAGTGGTCTAGCGGGTAGTTCCTACGAGCAGTACTTC,TRBV19,TRBJ2-7,.,TRBD2
CASSSGGSLYNEQFF,TGTGCCAGCAGCTCCGGGGGGTCCCTCTACAATGAGCAGTTCTTC,TRBV13,TRBJ2-1,.,TRBD2
CAISEAGTHYEQYF,TGTGCCATCAGTGAGGCCGGGACACACTACGAGCAGTACTTC,TRBV10-3,TRBJ2-7,once,.
CASRQQHF,TGTGCCAGTAGACAACAGCATTTT,TRBV19,TRBJ1-5,.,.
CASSSRTGSGNTIYF,TGTGCCAGCAGTTCCCGGACAGGCTCTGGAAACACCATATATTTT,TRBV2,TRBJ1-3,.,TRBD1
CASSQDGGNQPQHF,TGTGCCAGCAGCCAAGATGGCGGGAATCAGCCCCAGCATTTT,TRBV3-1/TRBV3-2,TRBJ1-5,many,.
CASSLAVNPQLIDGYTF,TGTGCCAGCAGCTTAGCGGTCAACCCACAGTTGATCGATGGCTACACCTTC,TRBV7-9,TRBJ1-2,few,.
CATSRSFREDEKLFF,TGTGCCACCAGCAGAAGTTTCAGGGAGGATGAAAAACTGTTTTTT,TRBV15,TRBJ1-4,.,.
CASSLIQGSGNTIYF,TGTGCCAGCAGCCTAATACAGGGATCGGGAAACACCATATATTTT,TRBV11-2,TRBJ1-3,.,.
CATSDPPGHPDYGYTF,TGTGCCACCAGTGACCCACCGGGACACCCCGACTATGGCTACACCTTC,TRBV24-1,TRBJ1-2,.,.
CASSARQYSGNTIYF,TGTGCCAGCAGCGCCCGACAGTATTCTGGAAACACCATATATTTT,TRBV9,TRBJ1-3,.,.
CASSLGQGAVGTEAFF,TGCGCCAGCAGCTTGGGGCAGGGGGCCGTTGGCACTGAAGCTTTCTTT,TRBV5-1,TRBJ1-1,.,TRBD1
CASSPGESDRDDEQYF,TGTGCCAGCTCACCGGGCGAGTCGGACAGGGACGACGAGCAGTACTTC,TRBV18,TRBJ2-7,.,TRBD1
CASSQTGRGTEAFF,TGTGCCAGCAGCCAGACAGGGAGAGGGACTGAAGCTTTCTTT,TRBV3-1/TRBV3-2,TRBJ1-1,.,TRBD1
CASSSRGPSTDTQYF,TGTGCCAGCAGCTCCAGGGGGCCTAGCACAGATACGCAGTATTTT,TRBV11-2,TRBJ2-3,.,TRBD1
CASSSRPGTEAFF,TGTGCCAGCAGTTCCCGCCCCGGCACTGAAGCTTTCTTT,TRBV27,TRBJ1-1,.,.
CASSVAHQGGNTEAFF,TGTGCCAGCAGCGTAGCTCACCAGGGGGGGAACACTGAAGCTTTCTTT,TRBV9,TRBJ1-1,.,TRBD1
CASSRGYGYTF,TGTGCCAGCAGTCGAGGGTATGGCTACACCTTC,TRBV28,TRBJ1-2,few,.
CASSYPGGGYTF,TGTGCCAGCAGTTACCCCGGGGGGGGCTACACCTTC,TRBV6-5,TRBJ1-2,few,.
CASGSPPESYGYTF,TGTGCTAGTGGTTCCCCCCCGGAGAGCTATGGCTACACCTTC,TRBV12-5,TRBJ1-2,.,.